Given below is one TCR beta chain in context. The source of the sample is a study of blood T cell repertoires in COVID-19. As originally analysed: For nucleated cells, counts were estimated from reference gene primer amplification. Repertoires were generated with immunoSEQ multiplex PCR, while TCRdb's copy carries only in-frame clones and drops some. That table furnishes V, J and clone size, whereas the DNA furnished D and trimming. The sample holds some 250,000 clones, approximately 90% seen once. The J segment lost 9 bases and the V segment lost 6 bases, leaving 12 bases of the junction unmatched. This CDR3 is 16 amino acids long. Germline V CDR1 and CDR2: LGHDT, YNNKEL (reference sequence). The study recruited people aged roughly 18 to 89 years across around 23 US areas.

The sequencing input was PBMCs or T cells enriched from blood (not recorded which). The chain is built from TRBV3-1 (or the pseudogene TRBV3-2) and TRBJ1-6, with 9 bases lining up with TRBD1. The TCR comes from a human donor in a cohort exposed to, infected with or recovered from COVID-19 (not recorded which). The donor label of this sample is uncertain. The CDR3, as DNA: TGTGCCAGCAGGCAAAGGGAGGGACAGGGAGGTTCACCCCTCCACTTT. Protein: CASRQREGQGGSPLHF.